Following are 8 T cell receptor beta chains from one sample sequenced in a study of blood T cell repertoires in COVID-19. Sequencing used immunoSEQ multiplex PCR; TCRdb keeps in-frame clones, though not all of them. Of fewer than 300,000 clones listed, about 88% are singletons. Specimen: peripheral blood. Receptors were obtained from a man between 60 and 70 years old who had recovered from COVID-19.

V is TRBV30 and J is TRBJ1-2; D not certain. The V end was cut by 2 bases, the J end by 7 bases, with 14 bases between. Germline loops: CDR1 GTSNPN, CDR2 SVGIG (reference sequence). The CDR3 is 13 residues long. As DNA, the CDR3 is TGTGCCTGGAGTCCGAGCGAATTGGGTGGCTACACCTTC. Its translation: CAWSPSELGGYTF.

Here the CDR3 DNA reads TGTGCCAGTTCGGGACTAGCGGGGGGCTTCTCCTACAATGAGCAGTTCTTC. It yields the protein CASSGLAGGFSYNEQFF. This chain connects TRBV27 to TRBJ2-1; 15 bases align to TRBD2. There are 17 residues in the CDR3. Germline V gene sequence: CDR1 MNHEY, CDR2 SMNVEV (reference sequence). Losses at the gene ends were 9 bases for V and 0 bases for J; bases not matched to a gene: 6.

The CDR3: CASSSYRGSPYF. The CDR3 nucleotides are TGTGCCAGCAGCTCCTATCGGGGGTCCCCGTACTTC. The chain carries TRBV11-2 and TRBJ2-5; perhaps TRBD2 as D (6 bases). Per the germline V gene, CDR1 is SGHAT and CDR2 is FQNNGV. The CDR3 runs 12 residues. Between the trimmed V and J ends, which lost 4 bases and 13 bases, there was a span of 16 bases.

The V gene is TRBV7-9, the J gene TRBJ2-5; no clear D. Trimming took off 8 bases at V and 4 bases at J, with 11 bases between the two ends. There are 12 residues in the CDR3. Germline values: CDR1 SEHNR, CDR2 FQNEAQ (reference sequence). The CDR3 here is CASDDSGETQYF. CDR3 nucleotide sequence: TGTGCCAGCGACGATTCGGGAGAGACCCAGTACTTC.

The table lists this clone with a few counts. The J gene is TRBJ2-7, the V gene TRBV19; 7 positions agree with TRBD1. CDR1 and CDR2 (germline): LNHDA, SQIVND (reference sequence). Losses at the gene ends were 4 bases for V and 1 base for J; bases not matched to a gene: 4. The CDR3 has 14 amino acids. The CDR3 here is CASSNRQGSYEQYF. CDR3 sequence (DNA): TGTGCCAGTAGTAACCGACAGGGATCCTACGAGCAGTACTTC.

This clone was observed a handful of times. This chain links TRBV19 with TRBJ2-1, with 8 bases lining up with TRBD1. The CDR3 runs 15 residues. Germline loops: CDR1 LNHDA, CDR2 SQIVND (reference sequence). The V segment lost 3 bases and the J segment 7 bases; nucleotides outside the gene matches: 8. This CDR3 reads CASSMGQGARNEQFF. In DNA form, the CDR3 reads TGTGCCAGTAGTATGGGGCAGGGGGCAAGGAATGAGCAGTTCTTC. Based on the CDR3 plus reference TRBV19 and TRBJ2-1, the full variable domain is DGGITQSPKYLFRKEGQNVTLSCEQNLNHDAMYWYRQDPGQGLRLIYYSQIVNDFQKGDIAEGYSVSREKKESFPLTVTSAQKNPTAFYLCASSMGQGARNEQFFGPGTRLTVL.

In this sample, this clone turned up a few times. Other nucleotide sequences from this sample produce the same CDR3. The CDR3 sequence: CASSGQGNQPQHF. CDR3 DNA sequence: TGTGCCAGCAGCGGGCAGGGAAATCAGCCCCAGCATTTT. The chain employs TRBV7-2 and TRBJ1-5; maybe TRBD1 (5 bases). CDR3 length equals 13 residues. Germline assignment: CDR1 SGHTA and CDR2 FQGNSA. The germline V and J ends were trimmed by 5 bases and 4 bases, with 9 bases remaining between them.

The chain joins TRBV6-5 to TRBJ1-4, with 8 bases aligning to TRBD1. Looked up from germline, CDR1 is MNHEY and CDR2 is SVGAGI. This CDR3 contains 13 residues. V lost 4 bases, J lost 6 bases, and 1 base stayed unmatched. CDR3 nucleotides: TGTGCCAGCAGTTCGGACAGGGATGAAAAACTGTTTTTT. It codes for CASSSDRDEKLFF.